This TCR beta chain comes out of a study of cytomegalovirus exposure and HLA in healthy donors. Findings and limits, study-wide: Later work found most CMV-associated TCR beta chains apparently HLA-restricted. Owing to their indistinguishability, certain V segments, notably TRBV6-2 and TRBV6-3, were excluded.

Primers for the PCR totalled 60 Vbeta and 13 Jbeta. Some clones are missing from TCRdb's copy, which holds only in-frame ones; the method was immunoSEQ multiplex PCR. Among about 110,000 clones listed, around 85% were seen once. Trimming removed 5 bases from V and 8 bases from J; junction bases left unmatched: 9. Germline CDR1 SGHRS, CDR2 YFSETQ. The CDR3 consists of 14 residues. Concerning this clone: The antigen remains unidentified.

This TCR derives from a man aged 40-50 years in good health and CMV-seronegative. This rearrangement joins TRBV5-1 to TRBJ2-2, with TRBD1 identical over 7 bases. The source material was PBMCs. CDR3 nucleotide sequence: TGCGCCAGCAGGGCCGCCACAGGGGCAGGGGAGCTGTTTTTT. This codes for CASRAATGAGELFF.